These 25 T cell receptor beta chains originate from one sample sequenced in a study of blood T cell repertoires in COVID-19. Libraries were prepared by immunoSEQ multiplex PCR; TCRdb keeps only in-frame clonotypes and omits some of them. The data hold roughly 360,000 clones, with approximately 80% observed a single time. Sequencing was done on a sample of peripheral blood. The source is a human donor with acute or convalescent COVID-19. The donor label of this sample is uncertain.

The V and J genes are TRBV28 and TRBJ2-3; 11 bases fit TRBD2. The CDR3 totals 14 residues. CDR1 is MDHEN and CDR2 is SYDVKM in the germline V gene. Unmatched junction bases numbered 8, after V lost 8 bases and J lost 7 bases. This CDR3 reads CASSLAGGPYTQYF. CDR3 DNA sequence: TGTGCCAGCTCCTTAGCGGGGGGGCCTTATACGCAGTATTTT.

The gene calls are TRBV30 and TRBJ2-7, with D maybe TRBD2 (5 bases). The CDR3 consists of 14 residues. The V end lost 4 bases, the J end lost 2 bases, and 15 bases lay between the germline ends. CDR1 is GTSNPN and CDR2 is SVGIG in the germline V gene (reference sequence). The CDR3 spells CAWNLEGGPYEQYF. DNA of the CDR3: TGTGCCTGGAATCTAGAAGGAGGCCCCTACGAGCAGTACTTC.

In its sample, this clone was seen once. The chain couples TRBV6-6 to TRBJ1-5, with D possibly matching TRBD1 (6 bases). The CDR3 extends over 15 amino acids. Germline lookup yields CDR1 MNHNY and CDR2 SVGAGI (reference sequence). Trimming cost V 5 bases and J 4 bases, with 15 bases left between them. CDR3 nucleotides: TGTGCCAGCAGTCCCACAGGGTTGGGTAATCAGCCCCAGCATTTT. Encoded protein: CASSPTGLGNQPQHF.

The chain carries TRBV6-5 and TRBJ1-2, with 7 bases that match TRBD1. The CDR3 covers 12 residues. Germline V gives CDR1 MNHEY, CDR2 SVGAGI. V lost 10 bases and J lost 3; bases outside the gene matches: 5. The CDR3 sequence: CATTGVDYGYTF. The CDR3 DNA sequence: TGTGCCACCACAGGGGTGGACTATGGCTACACCTTC.

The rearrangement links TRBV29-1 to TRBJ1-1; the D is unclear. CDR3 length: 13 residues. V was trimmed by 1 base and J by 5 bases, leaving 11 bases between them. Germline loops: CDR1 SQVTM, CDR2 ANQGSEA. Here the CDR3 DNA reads TGCAGCGTTGAAGGGGAGAGGGCGACTGAAGCTTTCTTT. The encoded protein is CSVEGERATEAFF.

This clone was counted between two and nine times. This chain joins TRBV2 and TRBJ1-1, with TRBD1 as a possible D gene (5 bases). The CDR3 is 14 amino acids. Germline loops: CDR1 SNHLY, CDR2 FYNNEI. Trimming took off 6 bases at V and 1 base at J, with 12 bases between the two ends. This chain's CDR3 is CASSGGEWNTEAFF. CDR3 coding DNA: TGTGCCAGCAGCGGGGGGGAGTGGAACACTGAAGCTTTCTTT.

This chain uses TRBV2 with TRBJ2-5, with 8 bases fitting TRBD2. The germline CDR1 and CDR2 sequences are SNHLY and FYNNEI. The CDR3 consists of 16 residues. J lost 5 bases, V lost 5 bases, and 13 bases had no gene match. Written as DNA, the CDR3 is TGTGCCAGCAGTTTTTACCCTGGGACTAGTCAGGAGACCCAGTACTTC. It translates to CASSFYPGTSQETQYF.

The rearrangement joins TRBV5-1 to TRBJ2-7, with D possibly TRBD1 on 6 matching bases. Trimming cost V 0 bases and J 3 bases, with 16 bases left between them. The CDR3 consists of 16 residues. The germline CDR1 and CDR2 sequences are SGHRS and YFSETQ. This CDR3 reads CASSLEPGVSVYEQYF. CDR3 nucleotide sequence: TGCGCCAGCAGCTTGGAGCCAGGGGTCTCCGTCTACGAGCAGTACTTC.

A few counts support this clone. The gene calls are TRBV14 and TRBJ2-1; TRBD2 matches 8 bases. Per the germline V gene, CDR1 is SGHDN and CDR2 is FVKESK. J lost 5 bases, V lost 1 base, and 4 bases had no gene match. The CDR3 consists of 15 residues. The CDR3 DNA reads TGTGCCAGCAGCCAAGGGACTAGCAGTCACAATGAGCAGTTCTTC. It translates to CASSQGTSSHNEQFF.

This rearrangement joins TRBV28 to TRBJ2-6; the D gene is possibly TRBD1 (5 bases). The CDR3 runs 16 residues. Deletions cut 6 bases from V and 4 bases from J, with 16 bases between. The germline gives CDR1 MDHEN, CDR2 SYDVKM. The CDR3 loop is CASRPKTGAGANVLTF. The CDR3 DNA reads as TGTGCCAGCAGACCCAAAACAGGAGCCGGGGCCAACGTCCTGACTTTC.

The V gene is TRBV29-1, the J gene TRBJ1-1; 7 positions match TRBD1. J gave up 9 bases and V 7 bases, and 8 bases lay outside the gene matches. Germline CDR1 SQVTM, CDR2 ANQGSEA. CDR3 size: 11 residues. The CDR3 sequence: CSAGGGQKAFF. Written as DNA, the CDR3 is TGCAGCGCGGGGGGGGGACAGAAAGCTTTCTTT.

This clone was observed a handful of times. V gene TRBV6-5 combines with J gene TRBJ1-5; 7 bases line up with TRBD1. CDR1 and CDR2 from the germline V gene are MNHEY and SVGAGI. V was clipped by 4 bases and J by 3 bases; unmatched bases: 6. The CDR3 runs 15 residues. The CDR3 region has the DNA TGTGCCAGCAGTTCGAACACAGGGGCCAATCAGCCCCAGCATTTT. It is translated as CASSSNTGANQPQHF.

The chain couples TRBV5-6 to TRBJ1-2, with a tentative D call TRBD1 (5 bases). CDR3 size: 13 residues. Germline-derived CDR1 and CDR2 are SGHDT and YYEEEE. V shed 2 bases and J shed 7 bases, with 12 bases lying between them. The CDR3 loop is CASSFGWRGGYTF. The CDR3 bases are TGTGCCAGCAGCTTCGGTTGGAGGGGTGGCTACACCTTC.

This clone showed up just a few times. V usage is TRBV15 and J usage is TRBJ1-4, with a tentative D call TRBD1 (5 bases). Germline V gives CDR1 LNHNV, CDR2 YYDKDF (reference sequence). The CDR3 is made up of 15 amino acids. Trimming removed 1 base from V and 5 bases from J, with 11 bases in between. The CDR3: CATSRGQGVNEKLFF. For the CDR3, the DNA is TGTGCCACCAGCAGAGGGCAGGGCGTCAATGAAAAACTGTTTTTT.

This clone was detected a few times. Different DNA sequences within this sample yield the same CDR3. The CDR3 sequence is CASSYSGTSYNEQFF. In nucleotides, the CDR3 is TGTGCCAGCAGTTACTCAGGGACATCGTACAATGAGCAGTTCTTC. The chain carries TRBV6-5 and TRBJ2-1; D is perhaps TRBD1 (6 bases). Germline V lookup: CDR1 MNHEY, CDR2 SVGAGI. V was cut by 0 bases and J by 4 bases, with 10 bases left in between. The CDR3 is 15 residues long.

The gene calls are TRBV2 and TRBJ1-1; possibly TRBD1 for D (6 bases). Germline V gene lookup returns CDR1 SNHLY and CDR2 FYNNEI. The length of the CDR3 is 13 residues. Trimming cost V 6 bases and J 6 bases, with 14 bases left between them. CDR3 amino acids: CASRRTENPEAFF. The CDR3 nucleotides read TGTGCCAGCAGGCGGACAGAAAATCCTGAAGCTTTCTTT. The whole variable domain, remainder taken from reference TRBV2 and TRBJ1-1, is EPEVTQTPSHQVTQMGQEVILRCVPISNHLYFYWYRQILGQKVEFLVSFYNNEISEKSEIFDDQFSVERPDGSNFTLKIRSTKLEDSAMYFCASRRTENPEAFFGQGTRLTVV.

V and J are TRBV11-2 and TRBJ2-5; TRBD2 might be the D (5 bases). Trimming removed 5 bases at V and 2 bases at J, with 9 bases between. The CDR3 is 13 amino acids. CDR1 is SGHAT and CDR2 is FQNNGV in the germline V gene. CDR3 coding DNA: TGTGCCAGCAGCCGCGGGCTTCAAGAGACCCAGTACTTC. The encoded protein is CASSRGLQETQYF. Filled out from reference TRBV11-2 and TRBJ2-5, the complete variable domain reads EAGVAQSPRYKIIEKRQSVAFWCNPISGHATLYWYQQILGQGPKLLIQFQNNGVVDDSQLPKDRFSAERLKGVDSTLKIQPAKLEDSAVYLCASSRGLQETQYFGPGTRLLVL.

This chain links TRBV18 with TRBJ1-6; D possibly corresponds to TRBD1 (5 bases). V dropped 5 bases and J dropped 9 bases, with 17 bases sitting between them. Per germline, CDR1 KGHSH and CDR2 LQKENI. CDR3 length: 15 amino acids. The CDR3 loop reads CASSAHRTPGSPLHF. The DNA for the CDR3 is TGTGCCAGCTCAGCACACAGGACCCCCGGTTCACCCCTCCACTTT.

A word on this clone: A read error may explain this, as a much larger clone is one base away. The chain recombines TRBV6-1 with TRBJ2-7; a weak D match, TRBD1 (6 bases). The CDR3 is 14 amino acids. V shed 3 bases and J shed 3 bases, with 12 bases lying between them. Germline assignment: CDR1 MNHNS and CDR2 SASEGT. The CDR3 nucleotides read TGTGCCAGCAGTGATCCGGGACACCTCTACGAGCAGTACTTC. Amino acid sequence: CASSDPGHLYEQYF.

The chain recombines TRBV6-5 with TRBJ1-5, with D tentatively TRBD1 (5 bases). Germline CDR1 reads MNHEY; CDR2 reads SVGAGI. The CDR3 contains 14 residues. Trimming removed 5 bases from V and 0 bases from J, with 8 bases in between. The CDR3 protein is CASSRQNSNQPQHF. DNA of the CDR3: TGTGCCAGCAGTCGACAGAATAGCAATCAGCCCCAGCATTTT.

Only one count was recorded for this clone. CDR3 nucleotides: TGTGCCAGCAGTGAGTACGGAAGGAGCTCCTATAATTCACCCCTCCACTTT. It yields the protein CASSEYGRSSYNSPLHF. The chain has TRBV2 and TRBJ1-6; D is undetermined. The V and J ends lost 3 bases and 0 bases respectively, with 12 bases between them. The germline V gene has CDR1 SNHLY and CDR2 FYNNEI. The CDR3 totals 17 residues. Filled out from reference TRBV2 and TRBJ1-6, the complete variable domain reads EPEVTQTPSHQVTQMGQEVILRCVPISNHLYFYWYRQILGQKVEFLVSFYNNEISEKSEIFDDQFSVERPDGSNFTLKIRSTKLEDSAMYFCASSEYGRSSYNSPLHFGNGTRLTVT.

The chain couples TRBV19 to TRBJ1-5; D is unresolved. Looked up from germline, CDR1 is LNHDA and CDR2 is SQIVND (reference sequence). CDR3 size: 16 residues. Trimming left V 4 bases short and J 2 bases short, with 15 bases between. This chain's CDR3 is CASSTQGRQGNQPQHF. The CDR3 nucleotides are TGTGCCAGTAGTACCCAAGGTAGGCAGGGCAATCAGCCCCAGCATTTT.

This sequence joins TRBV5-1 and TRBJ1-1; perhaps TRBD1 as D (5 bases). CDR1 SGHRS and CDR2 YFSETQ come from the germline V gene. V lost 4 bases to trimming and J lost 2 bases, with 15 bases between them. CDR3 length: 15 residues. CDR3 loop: CASSPWTSENTEAFF. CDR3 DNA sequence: TGCGCCAGCAGCCCATGGACATCAGAAAACACTGAAGCTTTCTTT.

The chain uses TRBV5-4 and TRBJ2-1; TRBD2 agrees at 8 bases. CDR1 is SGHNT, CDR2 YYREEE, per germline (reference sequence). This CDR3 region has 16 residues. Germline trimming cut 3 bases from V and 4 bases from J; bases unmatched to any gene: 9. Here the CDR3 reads CASSSQAGVGYNEQFF. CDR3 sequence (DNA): TGTGCCAGCAGCTCGCAAGCGGGAGTGGGTTACAATGAGCAGTTCTTC.

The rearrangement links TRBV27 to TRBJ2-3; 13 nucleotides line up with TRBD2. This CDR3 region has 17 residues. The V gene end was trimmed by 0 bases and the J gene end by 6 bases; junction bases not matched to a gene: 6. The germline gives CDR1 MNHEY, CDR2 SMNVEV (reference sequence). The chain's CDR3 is CASSLSLTSGRYDTQYF. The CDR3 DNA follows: TGTGCCAGCAGTTTATCCCTGACTAGCGGGAGGTACGATACGCAGTATTTT.